The clone carrying this T cell receptor (beta chain) was observed many times. Its antigen is unidentified. This record belongs to a study of early T cells in non-severe SARS-CoV-2 infection. Across the study: The authors sequenced bulk RNA from unsorted whole blood, leaving chains unpaired.

General study results and limits: Private and CD4 specificities were missed by VDJdb matching, skewed to anti-spike CD8.

As part of library construction, unique molecular identifiers were attached to individual cDNA molecules. TCRdb re-called the 5' RACE reads through MiXCR, storing one row per CDR3 protein. The data show around 57,000 distinct CDR3 sequences, 10% to 13% seen once. The CDR3 is 13 residues long. The V and J ends lost 4 bases and 5 bases respectively, with 11 bases between them. CDR1 and CDR2 (germline): SGHAT, FQNNGV. This sequence was found in an adult who was a healthcare worker with PCR-confirmed SARS-CoV-2 infection or an uninfected control (not recorded which). The sequencing sample was made of whole blood. V usage is TRBV11-2 and J usage is TRBJ1-2; D is ambiguous. The CDR3 region has the DNA TGTGCCAGCAGCTCGTGGGGAGTTTATGGCTACACCTTC. The encoded protein is CASSSWGVYGYTF.